This T cell receptor (beta chain) came from a study of cytomegalovirus exposure and HLA in healthy donors (dated by TCRdb to between 2016 and 2019). At the level of the whole study: An earlier analysis of roughly 610 of the donors reported 250 to 300 Gb of sequence data and 90 million to 120 million unique TCR beta sequences obtained from about 179 million T cells. Rather than drawing on any new phenotypic data, the later analysis identified candidate immune exposures from TCR beta sequences and the way those sequences occurred across donors. The aim of the study was to test whether cataloging public T cell receptors could identify signatures of past pathogen exposure. Using immunosequencing, the study profiled T cell repertoires from 500 to 800 subjects and related those repertoires to cytomegalovirus serostatus. In a later genetic analysis, genome-wide SNP genotypes for about three fifths of the 666 donors were used, and that subset was treated as a discovery cohort. In a later analysis, previously published TCR beta repertoires from roughly 710 donors were re-analyzed and high-resolution HLA genotyping was added so that TCR occurrence patterns could be studied. Typing coverage varied by locus: about 620-630 donors for A, B, C, DRB1 and DQB1; about 520 for DQA1; more than 600 for DPA1; roughly 450 for DPB1. Among over 350 genotyped donors of the cohort, an average of about 240,000 unique TCR beta nucleotide sequences were sequenced per donor, roughly 20% of them non-productive. All discovery cohort repertoires had been generated using a single sequencing platform. In an earlier analysis of several hundred of the donors, high-throughput TCR beta sequencing was used to judge whether each TCR beta V gene segment behaved as functional or pseudogenic. Four or five DR-DQ haplotypes were treated as single units for association and clustering because of strong linkage in the cohort. An early release covering approximately 600 HLA-typed donors comprised approximately 290 gigabases of sequencing data and about 90 million unique TCR sequences. To predict cytomegalovirus infection status, the study combined high-throughput TCR immunosequencing, statistical association of individual TCRs with disease status, and machine learning. Class I and class II HLA loci were covered by the typing at four-digit resolution. Of the 398 genotyped donors, 75% to 85% were placed in the genetic ancestry cluster associated with self-reported Caucasian donors. Besides the first cohort of around 670 subjects, a separate validation cohort made up of 120 different subjects was used. Donor age, sex, ethnicity and CMV serostatus were compiled alongside the repertoire data. Broad study findings and their caveats: The earlier analysis of 450 to 700 of the donors excluded seventeen rarely observed V segments, including chromosome 9 orphons, because counts were too low. A cluster of highly shared sequence variants was judged likely to represent a technical artifact of the sequencing pipeline. According to the authors, the approach could potentially be generalized to other disease states and immunological phenotypes. A further reported finding was that TCR beta sequences accurately predicted the HLA-A and HLA-B alleles for most subjects in the first cohort. In the study, 150 to 200 TCR beta chains were listed as associated with cytomegalovirus. In a later analysis, the rate of TCR association differed among HLA loci, with DRB1 alleles having the most associated TCRs and HLA-C alleles having the fewest. Most CMV-associated TCR beta chains appeared to be HLA-restricted in a later analysis, and the HLA associations seemed to be driven largely by CMV exposure. An earlier analysis of approximately 530 of the donors showed that most TCR beta V segments appeared in productive rearrangements either about 90% or about 30% of the time, which broadly matched IMGT annotations. Specific HLA alleles were associated with over 15,000 TCR beta sequences at a false discovery rate of 0.05 in a later analysis. Correlated functional status among segregating V segments might be attributable to linkage disequilibrium, but an unknown experimental factor could not be ruled out. Some IMGT-functional V segments, including TRBV6-2 and TRBV6-3, could not be distinguished by the 87-base-pair reads and were therefore excluded. While some public TCRs were present in many individuals, most TCR sequences turned up only very rarely across donors. The cohort was sequenced for TCR beta chains only, and without alpha or paired-chain data the features that could be detected were limited. Because HLA typing was unavailable for some donors at each locus, only the typed subset was used in association tests. Sequencing depth was assumed to be roughly uniform across donors in the presence/absence analyses, though that assumption may not hold. When HLA alleles, especially DR and DQ, strongly co-occurred, TCR associations were difficult to assign to individual alleles. The classifier was reported to diagnose cytomegalovirus status with high specificity and sensitivity in both the original and validation cohorts. In a later analysis, several top co-occurrence clusters were reported to appear linked to parvovirus B19, influenza, CMV and Epstein-Barr virus. In a later analysis, HLA-associated TCR beta chains showed more clonal expansion and lower generation probabilities than non-associated chains that were equally common. CMV serostatus was the only immune exposure information available for the cohort. According to a later genetic analysis, donors in an Asian-associated ancestry cluster had fewer N-insertions in productive TCRs than the approximately 630-donor mean. A later genetic analysis associated a missense DCLRE1C variant with V-gene and J-gene trimming of TCR beta chains, and an independent cohort replicated the association. A few of the identified cytomegalovirus-associated TCR beta chains were confirmed in vitro to be specific for cytomegalovirus antigens.

The CDR3 sequence holds 13 residues, the cysteine and phenylalanine included. The retained sequence is limited to the CDR3, 39 bases, with the frame set at the first base. V lost 8 bases and J lost 8 bases, and the count of bases not matched to a germline gene is 2. CDR1 and CDR2 are read off the germline V gene (reference sequence) as LNHDA and SQIVND. In total, approximately 610 healthy bone marrow donors made up the cohort. Cohort members were all nominally healthy when sampled, although unrecorded immune exposures were likely present. The donor was CMV seropositive and was included in the group of 250 to 350 seropositive cohort members. Every donor gave a peripheral blood sample, and the peripheral blood mononuclear cells from that sample were used for TCR beta sequencing. Genomic DNA extraction from the blood cell samples was performed with the Qiagen DNeasy Blood Extraction Kit. The method behind the library was the immunoSEQ multiplex PCR assay. The multiplex PCR relied on a mix of 60 forward primers for TCR Vbeta segments and 13 reverse primers for TCR Jbeta segments. A multiplex PCR assay on genomic DNA amplified the CDR3 region of rearranged TCR beta genes. The amplified TCR beta libraries were sequenced on the Illumina HiSeq System as 87-base-pair reads. As for the original processing: A later analysis counted tens of millions of unique TCR beta chains across the 670 or so repertoires, and some 12 million of these chains were shared by at least two donors. To remove PCR and sequencing errors, raw reads were error-corrected and collapsed into unique sequences using a nearest-neighbor algorithm that merged closely related sequences. CDR3 sequences were aligned to IMGT reference sequences to assign V, D and J gene segments. For a sequence to be retained, a match of at least six nucleotides to both a V gene segment and a J gene segment was required. Rearrangements were called productive when the CDR3 lacked stop codons and stayed in frame with V and J; all others were non-productive. CDR3 was defined according to IMGT convention as the region running from the second conserved V-encoded cysteine to the conserved J-encoded phenylalanine. The earlier analysis of some 540 of the donors excluded any sequence lacking an unambiguous match to a single V gene segment. In an earlier analysis of 587 of the donors, V segments were called functional above 56.7% productive rearrangements and were called segregating when the between-donor standard deviation exceeded 5%. To diagnose cytomegalovirus status from the catalog of TCR beta chain sequences, a statistical classification framework was built. V and J gene assignment, in a later analysis, came from comparing TCR nucleotide sequences with IMGT/GENE-DB human TR gene sequences. Using the TCRdist pipeline, a later analysis assigned CDR3 sequences along with most-parsimonious VDJ recombination scenarios. In a later analysis, each TCR beta chain was defined by its CDR3 amino acid sequence together with its V-gene family, and reads lacking a unique V-gene family were excluded. To address suspected cross-contamination and a sequencing artifact, a later analysis removed a few hundred highly shared, low-generation-probability nucleotide sequences. In a later analysis, a clonal expansion index for each public chain was calculated from normalized within-repertoire ranks of inferred template counts. In a later analysis, generation probabilities were computed using a VDJ recombination model fitted to out-of-frame rearrangements, and the results were checked against IGoR. Hypergeometric tests were used in a later analysis to score TCR-TCR, TCR-HLA and TCR-CMV co-occurrence, with a repertoire-size bias correction applied to the TCR pairs. To estimate false discovery rates, a later analysis permuted the HLA or CMV assignments 20 times. A later analysis grouped co-occurring TCRs with DBSCAN, adding TCRdist sequence similarity when clustering within HLA-allele-positive subsets. Repertoires with fewer than 30,000 or more than 120,000 public chains were left out of co-occurrence clustering, as were about 5 repertoires with anomalous nucleotide sharing. TCRdb took over this immuneACCESS table, retaining in-frame rearrangements with V and J assigned. Such tables are incomplete; in checked studies, under half of the missing clones stem from an unresolved V gene, and the remainder is unexplained. The V and J calls and clone size are taken from that table; D and trimming were inferred from the DNA. This sample is represented by more than 95,000 clones; less than 85% of them were singletons. The top ten constitute about 5.4% of the sample.

A remark on this clone: There is no known antigen for this receptor. Per-nucleotide qualities are absent, and no much larger clonotype sits a single base away.

Sequencing was done on a sample of PBMCs. This clonotype was obtained from a woman between 18 and 29 years old in good health and CMV-seropositive. The rearrangement joined TRBV19 to TRBJ2-1; 14 nucleotides in the junction match TRBD2. The CDR3 region reads CASGTSGSYEQFF. In nucleotides, the sequence is TGTGCCAGTGGGACTAGCGGGAGCTATGAGCAGTTCTTC.